This T cell receptor beta chain came from a study of neurological immune-mediated disorders. The V end lost 0 bases, the J end lost 3 bases, and 11 bases lay between the germline ends. The length of the CDR3 is 15 residues. CDR1 and CDR2 (germline): WSHSY, SAAADI. Time point given: longitudinal time-point 3. TCRdb used MiXCR to reprocess the 5' RACE reads, holding one entry per CDR3 protein. Seen here are about 53,000 distinct CDR3 sequences, roughly 8% observed once, and the top ten hold about 1.9%. This clonotype was seen repeatedly, ten times or more. Sequenced: PBMCs. The chain recombines TRBV10-2 with TRBJ1-1; D uncertain. This TCR came from a middle-aged woman in good health. The CDR3 bases are TGCGCCAGCAGTGAGTCGCGGTGGTCCGACACTGAAGCTTTCTTT. Encoded protein: CASSESRWSDTEAFF.